This is a list of T cell receptor beta chains from one sample in a study of cytomegalovirus exposure and HLA in healthy donors. The table came from immunoSEQ multiplex PCR; TCRdb's copy has only in-frame clones and leaves some out. The data show 95,000 to 150,000 clones, around 80% seen once. The sample was PBMCs. Receptors were obtained from a woman aged 18 to 35 in good health and CMV-seronegative. Both conserved end residues are part of each CDR3. The D gene is left open where the match is weak. Only some rows state a clone size, as once, few, many or a class for expanded clones.

few	TRBV5-5	TRBJ1-1	TRBD1	TGTGCCAGCAGCTTGCAGGGGGATTTCTTCACTGAAGCTTTCTTT	CASSLQGDFFTEAFF
.	TRBV6-5	TRBJ2-7	.	TGTGCCAGCAGCCCGGGGGGCTCGGGAAATTACGAGCAGTACTTC	CASSPGGSGNYEQYF
.	TRBV19	TRBJ2-7	.	TGTGCCAGTAGTCAGGGAAACGAGCAGTACTTC	CASSQGNEQYF
.	TRBV6-1	TRBJ2-5	.	TGTGCCGTACAGGTTGTGACCCTGGACTACTTC	CAVQVVTLDYF
.	TRBV27	TRBJ1-2	.	TGTGCCAGCAGTTTAAGGCAGGGGAATGGTATCTATGGCTACACCTTC	CASSLRQGNGIYGYTF
.	TRBV25-1	TRBJ2-7	.	TGTGCCAGCAGTACGAACCCGAGGGAGCAGTACTTC	CASSTNPREQYF
.	TRBV7-2	TRBJ2-2	TRBD2	TGTGCCAGCATAGCGGGAGGGCCAAGCACCGGGGAGCTGTTTTTT	CASIAGGPSTGELFF
.	TRBV6-5	TRBJ2-5	.	TGTGCCAGCAGGGGGTATGAGGGGACCCAGTACTTC	CASRGYEGTQYF
.	TRBV7-2	TRBJ2-7	TRBD2	TGTGCCAGCAGCGTGGGACTAGCGGGGGGTTTCGACGAGCAGTACTTC	CASSVGLAGGFDEQYF
.	TRBV4-3	TRBJ2-3	.	TGCGCCAGCAGCCAACGAATACAGGGAATTGCTAGCACAGATACGCAGTATTTT	CASSQRIQGIASTDTQYF
.	TRBV25-1	TRBJ1-4	TRBD1	TGTGCCAGCAGTAGTGAGGACAGGGGAAGTGAAAAACTGTTTTTT	CASSSEDRGSEKLFF
.	TRBV4-3	TRBJ1-1	.	TGCGCCAGCAGCCAAGAGCGACAGAACACTGAAGCTTTCTTT	CASSQERQNTEAFF
.	TRBV7-9	TRBJ1-6	.	TGTGCCAGCAGTCCGGGGGGGAGTAATTCACCCCTCCACTTT	CASSPGGSNSPLHF
.	TRBV10-1	TRBJ2-1	.	TGCGCCAGCAGTGAGTCGCGACCTCCTCGGAGAGATGAGCAGTTCTTC	CASSESRPPRRDEQFF
.	TRBV11-2	TRBJ2-7	.	TGTGCCAGCAGCCCCTACTTGTACTACGAGCAGTACTTC	CASSPYLYYEQYF
few	TRBV5-4	TRBJ1-2	.	TGTGCCAGCAGCTGGGCGGGGATCAAAGGTGGCTACACCTTC	CASSWAGIKGGYTF
few	TRBV4-2	TRBJ1-6	.	TGTGCCAGCAGCCAAGAACAATCGAGGAGACAGACTTCACCCCTCCACTTT	CASSQEQSRRQTSPLHF
.	TRBV6-6	TRBJ1-5	TRBD1	TGTGCCAGCAGTTACGGGGACAGGGGCAATCAGCCCCAGCATTTT	CASSYGDRGNQPQHF
.	TRBV15	TRBJ2-7	TRBD1	TGTGCCACCAGCGCCATGACAGGGGAAAGCTCCTACGAGCAGTACTTC	CATSAMTGESSYEQYF
once	TRBV10-3	TRBJ2-1	.	TGTGCCATCAGATCCGGGACTCGCTCCCCGTCGGAGCAGTTCTTC	CAIRSGTRSPSEQFF
once	TRBV11-2	TRBJ2-1	.	TGTGCCAGCAGCTCCGGGTACAATGAGCAGTTCTTC	CASSSGYNEQFF
.	TRBV29-1	TRBJ2-1	.	TGCAGCGTTGGGGTGGGAGCCCACTCCTACAATGAGCAGTTCTTC	CSVGVGAHSYNEQFF
.	TRBV6-1	TRBJ2-7	TRBD2	TGTGCCAGCAGTGAAGCGGGAGGGGCGTCCTACGAGCAGTACTTC	CASSEAGGASYEQYF
.	TRBV2	TRBJ1-4	TRBD1	TGTGCCAGCCTACAACAGGGGACATCAAATGAAAAACTGTTTTTT	CASLQQGTSNEKLFF
.	TRBV5-6	TRBJ2-1	TRBD1	TGTGCCAGCAGCTTTCCCGGGACAGGCGACGGGACAAGGCAGTTCTTC	CASSFPGTGDGTRQFF
.	TRBV14	TRBJ1-1	TRBD1	TGTGCCAGCAGCCAAGTGGTGACAGGGGAAGCTGAAGCTTTCTTT	CASSQVVTGEAEAFF
.	TRBV5-4	TRBJ2-6	.	TGTGCCAGCAGCTTCGGACAGTCCCCTGGGGCCAACGTCCTGACTTTC	CASSFGQSPGANVLTF
once	TRBV19	TRBJ1-1	TRBD1	TGTGCCAGTAGTGGCGACAGGGGGCATATCTCTGAAGCTTTCTTT	CASSGDRGHISEAFF
once	TRBV12-5	TRBJ1-5	TRBD1	TGTGCTAGTGGTCCCGGGACAGCTTATAGCAATCAGCCCCAGCATTTT	CASGPGTAYSNQPQHF
once	TRBV7-2	TRBJ1-1	.	TGTGCCAGCAGCTTATTTGCAGGGCCAACTGAAGCTTTCTTT	CASSLFAGPTEAFF
.	TRBV19	TRBJ1-2	.	TGTGCCAGTAGTATAAGGAGACTCAAAGGCTACACCTTC	CASSIRRLKGYTF
.	TRBV7-9	TRBJ1-5	.	TGTGCCAGCAGCTTAGCAGGGGGAATCAATCAGCCCCAGCATTTT	CASSLAGGINQPQHF
few	TRBV29-1	TRBJ2-5	.	TGCAGCGTTGAACTGGGGGGAGCAGAGACCCAGTACTTC	CSVELGGAETQYF
.	TRBV27	TRBJ2-1	TRBD1	TGTGCCAGCAGTTTAGGTGGACAGGGAGTTTTCAATGAGCAGTTCTTC	CASSLGGQGVFNEQFF
.	TRBV18	TRBJ2-1	TRBD2	TGTGCCAGCTCACCGACTAGCGGGAGGGGCGATGAGCAGTTCTTC	CASSPTSGRGDEQFF
few	TRBV5-5	TRBJ2-3	.	TGTGCCAGCAGCCCTAGTAATAACAGGGTGGATACGCAGTATTTT	CASSPSNNRVDTQYF
few	TRBV2	TRBJ1-2	TRBD1	TGTGCCAGCAGTACACAGGGGGCGAGAGGTGGGGGCTACACCTTC	CASSTQGARGGGYTF
.	TRBV7-2	TRBJ2-1	.	TGTGCCAGCAGCCCGTTAACGCGGGGAACCAACAATGAGCAGTTCTTC	CASSPLTRGTNNEQFF
.	TRBV9	TRBJ1-2	.	TGTGCCAGCAGCGTAGCATCAGGGCCCTATGGCTACACCTTC	CASSVASGPYGYTF
.	TRBV6-5	TRBJ2-7	.	TGTGCCAGCAAAAGAGGGCACGAGCAGTACTTC	CASKRGHEQYF
.	TRBV19	TRBJ2-3	.	TGTGCCAGTAGGCTCGGGGGACTTAGCACAGATACGCAGTATTTT	CASRLGGLSTDTQYF
.	TRBV5-6	TRBJ2-7	.	TGTGCCAGCAGCTTTGGTCCCGGGGGTATCTCCTACGAGCAGTACTTC	CASSFGPGGISYEQYF
.	TRBV27	TRBJ2-7	TRBD1	TGTGCCAGCAGCTCAGGGACAGGGCGATTCTACGAGCAGTACTTC	CASSSGTGRFYEQYF
once	TRBV7-9	TRBJ2-5	TRBD1	TGTGCCAGCAGCTTAGGCTGGACAGGGGGAGAGACCCAGTACTTC	CASSLGWTGGETQYF